This TCR beta chain was identified during a study of control samples from healthy donors and cancer patients. Measured with immunoSEQ multiplex PCR; TCRdb has only the in-frame clones, and not every one. The sample carries some 120,000 clones, about 89% recorded once. This CDR3 contains 15 residues. Germline V gene sequence: CDR1 SGHRS, CDR2 YFSETQ. Trimming removed 0 bases from V and 10 bases from J; junction bases left unmatched: 4. The chain has TRBV5-1 and TRBJ2-1; 13 bases map to TRBD2. The sequencing input was blood. This clonotype was obtained from a man aged 60 to 69 in good health. The CDR3: CASSLVPGLAGEQFF. In DNA, the CDR3 is TGCGCCAGCAGCTTGGTGCCGGGACTAGCGGGGGAGCAGTTCTTC.